These 2 T cell receptor beta chains originate from one sample sequenced in a study of cytomegalovirus exposure and HLA in healthy donors. The method was immunoSEQ multiplex PCR; TCRdb's version includes in-frame clones alone and lacks a portion of them. The sample lists roughly 98,000 clones; roughly nine tenths were seen once. The sequenced sample consisted of PBMCs. Receptors originate from a woman aged 25-40 years in good health and CMV-seronegative.

This chain joins TRBV9 and TRBJ1-4; 7 bases agree with TRBD1. J gave up 7 bases and V 3 bases, and 12 bases lay outside the gene matches. The CDR3 totals 16 residues. Germline CDR1 SGDLS, CDR2 YYNGEE. In DNA, the CDR3 is TGTGCCAGCAGCGGGGGACAGCTAGGAACCCTTGAAAAACTGTTTTTT. It codes for CASSGGQLGTLEKLFF.

Written as DNA, the CDR3 is TGTGCCAGCAGCGCCCCACCGGGACAGGGGATAAATGAGCAGTTCTTC. It is translated as CASSAPPGQGINEQFF. V and J are TRBV9 and TRBJ2-1, with TRBD1 matching 10 bases. The CDR3 totals 16 residues. From germline, CDR1 is SGDLS and CDR2 YYNGEE. V lost 3 bases and J lost 7; bases outside the gene matches: 10.